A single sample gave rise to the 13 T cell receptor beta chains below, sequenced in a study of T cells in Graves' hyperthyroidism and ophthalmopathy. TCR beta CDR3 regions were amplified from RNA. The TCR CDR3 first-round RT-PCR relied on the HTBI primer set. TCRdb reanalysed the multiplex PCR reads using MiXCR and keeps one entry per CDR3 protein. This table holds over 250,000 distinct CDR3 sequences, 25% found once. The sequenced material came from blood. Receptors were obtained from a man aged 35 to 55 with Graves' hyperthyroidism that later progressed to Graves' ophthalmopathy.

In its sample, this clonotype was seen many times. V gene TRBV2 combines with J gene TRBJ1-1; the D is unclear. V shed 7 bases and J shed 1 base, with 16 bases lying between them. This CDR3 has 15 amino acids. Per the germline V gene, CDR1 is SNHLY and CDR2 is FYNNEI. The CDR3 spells CASTTDLMGNTEAFF. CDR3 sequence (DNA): TGTGCCAGCACCACGGACCTAATGGGGAACACTGAAGCTTTCTTT.

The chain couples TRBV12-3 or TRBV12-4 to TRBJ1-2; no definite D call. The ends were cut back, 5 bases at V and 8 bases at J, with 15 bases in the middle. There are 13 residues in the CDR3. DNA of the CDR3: TGTGCCAGCAGTCCCCCCCACCCGTCGGGCTACACCTTC. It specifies CASSPPHPSGYTF.

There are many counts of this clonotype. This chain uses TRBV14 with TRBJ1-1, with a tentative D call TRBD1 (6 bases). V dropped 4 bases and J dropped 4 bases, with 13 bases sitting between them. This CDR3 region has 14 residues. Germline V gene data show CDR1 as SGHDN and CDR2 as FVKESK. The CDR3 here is CASSPQGSGTEAFF. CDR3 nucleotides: TGTGCCAGCAGCCCGCAGGGGAGTGGCACTGAAGCTTTCTTT.

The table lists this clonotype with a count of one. As DNA, the CDR3 is TGTGCCAGCAGGGGGACTAGCGGAAGGGAGACCCAGTACTTC. Translating gives CASRGTSGRETQYF. This sequence joins TRBV2 and TRBJ2-5, with 11 bases identical to TRBD2. The CDR3 spans 14 residues. Germline trimming cut 6 bases from V and 5 bases from J; bases unmatched to any gene: 5. Germline CDR1 and CDR2: SNHLY and FYNNEI.

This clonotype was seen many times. The CDR3 DNA reads TGTGCCAGCAGCCCCGTAGTTCCCGGGGAGCTGTTTTTT. It is translated as CASSPVVPGELFF. The rearrangement links TRBV7-3 to TRBJ2-2; no definite D call. Germline V gives CDR1 SGHTA, CDR2 FQGTGA. CDR3 length equals 13 residues. Between the trimmed V and J ends, which lost 5 bases and 6 bases, there was a span of 10 bases.

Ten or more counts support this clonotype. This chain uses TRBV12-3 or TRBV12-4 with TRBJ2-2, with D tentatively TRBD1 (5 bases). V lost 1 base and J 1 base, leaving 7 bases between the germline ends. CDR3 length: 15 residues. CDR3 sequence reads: CASSLVQGNTGELFF. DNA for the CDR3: TGTGCCAGCAGTTTAGTCCAGGGGAACACCGGGGAGCTGTTTTTT.

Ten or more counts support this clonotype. The CDR3 bases are TGTGCCAGCAGTCCGACAGGGGAAGGGCCCCAGCATTTT. The encoded protein is CASSPTGEGPQHF. The rearrangement uses TRBV12-3 or TRBV12-4 and TRBJ1-5, with 8 bases aligning to TRBD1. CDR3 length equals 13 residues. Germline trimming cut 5 bases from V and 9 bases from J; bases unmatched to any gene: 6.

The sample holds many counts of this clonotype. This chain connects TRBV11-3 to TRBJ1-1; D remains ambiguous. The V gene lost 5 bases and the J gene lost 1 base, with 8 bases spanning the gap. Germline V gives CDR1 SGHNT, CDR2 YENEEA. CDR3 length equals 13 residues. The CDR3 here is CASSIDENTEAFF. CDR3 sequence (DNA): TGTGCCAGCAGCATTGACGAGAACACTGAAGCTTTCTTT.

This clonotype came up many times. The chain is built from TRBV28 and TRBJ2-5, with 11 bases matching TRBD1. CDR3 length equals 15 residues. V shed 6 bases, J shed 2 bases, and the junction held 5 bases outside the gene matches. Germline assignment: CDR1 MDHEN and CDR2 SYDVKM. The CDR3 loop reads CASSFRDRGQETQYF. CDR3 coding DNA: TGTGCCAGCAGCTTCCGGGACAGGGGGCAAGAGACCCAGTACTTC.

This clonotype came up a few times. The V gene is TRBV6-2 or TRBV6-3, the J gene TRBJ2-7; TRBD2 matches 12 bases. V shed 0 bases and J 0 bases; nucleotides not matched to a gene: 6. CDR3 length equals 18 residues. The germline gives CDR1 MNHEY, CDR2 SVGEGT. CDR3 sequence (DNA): TGTGCCAGCAGTTACTCTACGACTAGCGGGAGCCCCTCCTACGAGCAGTACTTC. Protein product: CASSYSTTSGSPSYEQYF.

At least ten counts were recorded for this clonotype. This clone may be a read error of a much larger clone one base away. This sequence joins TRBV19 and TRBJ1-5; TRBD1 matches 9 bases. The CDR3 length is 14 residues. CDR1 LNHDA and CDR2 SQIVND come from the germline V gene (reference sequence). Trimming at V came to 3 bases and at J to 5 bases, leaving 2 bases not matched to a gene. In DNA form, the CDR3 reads TGTGCCAGTAGTATGGGACAGGGCGATCAGCCCCAGCATTTT. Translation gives CASSMGQGDQPQHF.

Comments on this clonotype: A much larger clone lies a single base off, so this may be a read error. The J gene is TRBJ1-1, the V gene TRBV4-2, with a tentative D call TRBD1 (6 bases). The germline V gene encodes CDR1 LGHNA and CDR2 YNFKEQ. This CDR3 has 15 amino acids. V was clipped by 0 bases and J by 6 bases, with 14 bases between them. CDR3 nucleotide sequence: TGTGCCAGCAGCCAAGATCTGGGGGCCTGGGCTGAAGCTTTCTTT. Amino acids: CASSQDLGAWAEAFF.

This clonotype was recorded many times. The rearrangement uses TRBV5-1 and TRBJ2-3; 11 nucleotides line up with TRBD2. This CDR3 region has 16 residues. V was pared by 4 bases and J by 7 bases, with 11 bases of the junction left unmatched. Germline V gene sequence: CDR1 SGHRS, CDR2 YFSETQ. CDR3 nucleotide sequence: TGCGCCAGCAGCCCGGGGACTAGCGGACCACAAAATACGCAGTATTTT. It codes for CASSPGTSGPQNTQYF.